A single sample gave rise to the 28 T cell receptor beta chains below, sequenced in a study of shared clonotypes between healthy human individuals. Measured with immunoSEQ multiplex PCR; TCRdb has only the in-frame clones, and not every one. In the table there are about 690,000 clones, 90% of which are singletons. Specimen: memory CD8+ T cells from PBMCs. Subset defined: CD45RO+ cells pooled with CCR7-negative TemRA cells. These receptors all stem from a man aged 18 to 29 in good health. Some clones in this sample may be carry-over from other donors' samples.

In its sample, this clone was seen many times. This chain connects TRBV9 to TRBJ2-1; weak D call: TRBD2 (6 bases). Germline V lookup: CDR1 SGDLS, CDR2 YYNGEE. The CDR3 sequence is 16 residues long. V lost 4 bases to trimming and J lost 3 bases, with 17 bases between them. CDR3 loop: CASSPPSGTHYNEQFF. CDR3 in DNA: TGTGCCAGCAGCCCCCCATCCGGGACTCACTACAATGAGCAGTTCTTC.

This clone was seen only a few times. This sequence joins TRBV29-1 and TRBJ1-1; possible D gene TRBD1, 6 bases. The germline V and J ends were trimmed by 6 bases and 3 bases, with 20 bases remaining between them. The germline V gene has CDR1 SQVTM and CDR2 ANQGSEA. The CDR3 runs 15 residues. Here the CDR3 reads CSVVQGQGIHTEAFF. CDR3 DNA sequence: TGCAGCGTGGTACAGGGTCAGGGGATTCACACTGAAGCTTTCTTT.

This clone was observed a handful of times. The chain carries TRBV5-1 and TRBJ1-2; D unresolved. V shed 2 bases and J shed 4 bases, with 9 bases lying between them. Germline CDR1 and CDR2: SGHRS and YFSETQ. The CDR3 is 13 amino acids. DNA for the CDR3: TGCGCCAGCAGCTTTAGCCTCGTCTATGGCTACACCTTC. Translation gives CASSFSLVYGYTF.

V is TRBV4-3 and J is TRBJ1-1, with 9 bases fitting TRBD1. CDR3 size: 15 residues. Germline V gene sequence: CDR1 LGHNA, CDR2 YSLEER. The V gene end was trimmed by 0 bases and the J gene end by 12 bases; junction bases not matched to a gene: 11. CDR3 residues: CASSQDGDRASGTFF. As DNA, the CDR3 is TGCGCCAGCAGCCAAGATGGGGACAGGGCGAGTGGAACTTTCTTT.

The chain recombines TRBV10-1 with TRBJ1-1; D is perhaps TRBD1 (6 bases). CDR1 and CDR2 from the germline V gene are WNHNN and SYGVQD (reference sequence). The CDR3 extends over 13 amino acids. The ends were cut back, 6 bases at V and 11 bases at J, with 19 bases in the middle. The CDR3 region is CASRRDKLLAAFF. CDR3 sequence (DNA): TGCGCCAGCAGGAGGGACAAACTCCTGGCCGCTTTCTTT.

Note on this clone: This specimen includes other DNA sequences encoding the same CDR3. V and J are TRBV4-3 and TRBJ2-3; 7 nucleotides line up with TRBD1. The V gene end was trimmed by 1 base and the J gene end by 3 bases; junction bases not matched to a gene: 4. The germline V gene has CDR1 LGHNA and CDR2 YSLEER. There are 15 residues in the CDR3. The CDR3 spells CASSQVYRGTDTQYF. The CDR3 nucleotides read TGCGCCAGCAGCCAAGTGTACAGGGGTACAGATACGCAGTATTTT.

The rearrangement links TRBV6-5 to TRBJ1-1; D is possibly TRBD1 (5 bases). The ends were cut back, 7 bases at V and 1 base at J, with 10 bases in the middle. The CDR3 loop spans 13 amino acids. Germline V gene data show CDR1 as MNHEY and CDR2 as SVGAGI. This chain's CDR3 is CASTDGGNTEAFF. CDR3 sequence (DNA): TGTGCCAGCACTGACGGGGGGAACACTGAAGCTTTCTTT.

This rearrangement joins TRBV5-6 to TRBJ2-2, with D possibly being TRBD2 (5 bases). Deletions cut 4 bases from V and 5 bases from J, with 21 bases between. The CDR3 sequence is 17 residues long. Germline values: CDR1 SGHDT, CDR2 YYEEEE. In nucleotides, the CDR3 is TGTGCCAGCAGCCGGGCTAGCTGGGATACCTATACCGGGGAGCTGTTTTTT. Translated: CASSRASWDTYTGELFF. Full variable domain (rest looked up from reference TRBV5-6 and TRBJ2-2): DAGVTQSPTHLIKTRGQQVTLRCSPKSGHDTVSWYQQALGQGPQFIFQYYEEEERQRGNFPDRFSGHQFPNYSSELNVNALLLGDSALYLCASSRASWDTYTGELFFGEGSRLTVL.

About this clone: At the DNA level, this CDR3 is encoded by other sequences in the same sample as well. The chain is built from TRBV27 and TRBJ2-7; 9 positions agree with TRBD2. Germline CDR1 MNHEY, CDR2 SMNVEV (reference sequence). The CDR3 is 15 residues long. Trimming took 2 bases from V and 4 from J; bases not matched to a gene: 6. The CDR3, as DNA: TGTGCCAGCAGTTTAAGGCTAGCGGGGCCGTACGAGCAGTACTTC. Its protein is CASSLRLAGPYEQYF.

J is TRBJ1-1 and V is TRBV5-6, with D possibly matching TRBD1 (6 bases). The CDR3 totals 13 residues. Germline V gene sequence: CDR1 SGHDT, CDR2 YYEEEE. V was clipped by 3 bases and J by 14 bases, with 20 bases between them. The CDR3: CASSSLREGVIFF. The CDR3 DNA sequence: TGTGCCAGCAGCTCACTAAGGGAGGGGGTGATATTCTTT.

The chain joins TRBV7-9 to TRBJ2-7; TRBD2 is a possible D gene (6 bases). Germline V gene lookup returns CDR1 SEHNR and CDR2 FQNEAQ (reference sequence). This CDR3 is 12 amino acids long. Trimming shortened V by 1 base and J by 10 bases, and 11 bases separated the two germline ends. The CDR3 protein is CASSLGRGGQYF. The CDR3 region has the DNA TGTGCCAGCAGCTTAGGACGGGGAGGTCAGTACTTC. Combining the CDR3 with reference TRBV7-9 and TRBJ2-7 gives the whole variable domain DTGVSQNPRHKITKRGQNVTFRCDPISEHNRLYWYRQTLGQGPEFLTYFQNEAQLEKSRLLSDRFSAERPKGSFSTLEIQRTEQGDSAMYLCASSLGRGGQYFGPGTRLTVT.

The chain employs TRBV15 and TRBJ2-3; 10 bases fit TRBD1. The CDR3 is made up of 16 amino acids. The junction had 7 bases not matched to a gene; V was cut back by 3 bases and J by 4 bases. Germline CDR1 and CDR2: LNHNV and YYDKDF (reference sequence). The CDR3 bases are TGTGCCACCAGCAGCCGGGGACAGGGGAGAGCAGATACGCAGTATTTT. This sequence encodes CATSSRGQGRADTQYF.

This CDR3 reads CASSLDLAAAQPQHF. The CDR3 bases are TGTGCCAGCAGCTTAGATCTGGCGGCGGCTCAGCCCCAGCATTTT. This rearrangement joins TRBV7-8 to TRBJ1-5; the D is unclear. The CDR3 has 15 amino acids. Trimming left V 1 base short and J 6 bases short, with 13 bases between. The germline gives CDR1 SGHVS, CDR2 FQNEAQ. The full variable domain, rest sourced from reference TRBV7-8 and TRBJ1-5, is GAGVSQSPRYKVAKRGQDVALRCDPISGHVSLFWYQQALGQGPEFLTYFQNEAQLDKSGLPSDRFFAERPEGSVSTLKIQRTQQEDSAVYLCASSLDLAAAQPQHFGDGTRLSIL.

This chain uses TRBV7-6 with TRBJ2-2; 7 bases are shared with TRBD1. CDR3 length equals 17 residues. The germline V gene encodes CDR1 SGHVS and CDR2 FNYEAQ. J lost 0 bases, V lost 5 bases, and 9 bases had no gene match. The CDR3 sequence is CASSTPQGGSNTGELFF. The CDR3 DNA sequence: TGTGCCAGCAGCACACCCCAAGGGGGCTCGAACACCGGGGAGCTGTTTTTT.

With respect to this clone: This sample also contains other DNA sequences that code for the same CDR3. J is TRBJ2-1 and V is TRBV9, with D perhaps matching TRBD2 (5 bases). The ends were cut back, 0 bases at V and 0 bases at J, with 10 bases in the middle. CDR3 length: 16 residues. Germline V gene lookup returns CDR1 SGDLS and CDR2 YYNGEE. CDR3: CASSVGSGSSYNEQFF. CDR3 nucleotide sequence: TGTGCCAGCAGCGTAGGTAGTGGGAGCTCCTACAATGAGCAGTTCTTC.

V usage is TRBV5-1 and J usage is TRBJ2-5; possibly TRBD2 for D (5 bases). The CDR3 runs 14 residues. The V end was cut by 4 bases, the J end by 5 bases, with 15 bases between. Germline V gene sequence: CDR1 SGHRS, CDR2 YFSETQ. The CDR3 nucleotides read TGCGCCAGCAGCCGTCTTACTAGAGGCGAGACCCAGTACTTC. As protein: CASSRLTRGETQYF.

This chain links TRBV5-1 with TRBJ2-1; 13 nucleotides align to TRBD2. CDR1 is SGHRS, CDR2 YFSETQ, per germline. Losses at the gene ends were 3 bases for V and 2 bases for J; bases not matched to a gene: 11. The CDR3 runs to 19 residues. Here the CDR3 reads CASSSGLAGAPGAYNEQFF. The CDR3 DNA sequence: TGCGCCAGCAGCTCAGGACTAGCGGGAGCCCCAGGCGCCTACAATGAGCAGTTCTTC.

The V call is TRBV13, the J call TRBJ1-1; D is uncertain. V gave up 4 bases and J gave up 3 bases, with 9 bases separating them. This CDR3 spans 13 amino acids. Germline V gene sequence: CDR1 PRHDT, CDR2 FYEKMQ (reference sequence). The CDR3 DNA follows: TGTGCCAGCAGCTCGTCAAGCGACACTGAAGCTTTCTTT. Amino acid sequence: CASSSSSDTEAFF.

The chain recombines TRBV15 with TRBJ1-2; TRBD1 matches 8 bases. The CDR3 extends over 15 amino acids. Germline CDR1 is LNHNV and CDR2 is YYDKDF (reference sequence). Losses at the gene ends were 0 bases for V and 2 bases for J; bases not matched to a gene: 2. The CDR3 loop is CATSRDRDRNYGYTF. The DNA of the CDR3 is TGTGCCACCAGCAGAGATCGGGACAGGAACTATGGCTACACCTTC. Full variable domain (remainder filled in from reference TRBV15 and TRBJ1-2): DAMVIQNPRYQVTQFGKPVTLSCSQTLNHNVMYWYQQKSSQAPKLLFHYYDKDFNNEADTPDNFQSRRPNTSFCFLDIRSPGLGDTAMYLCATSRDRDRNYGYTFGSGTRLTVV.

The chain's CDR3 is CASSPGVAEITYEQYF. DNA of the CDR3: TGTGCCAGCAGTCCTGGAGTCGCTGAAATTACCTACGAGCAGTACTTC. This chain connects TRBV28 to TRBJ2-7, with no clear D. V gave up 5 bases and J gave up 2 bases, with 19 bases separating them. The CDR3 totals 16 residues. The germline V gene has CDR1 MDHEN and CDR2 SYDVKM. Variable domain in full (rest from reference TRBV28 and TRBJ2-7): DVKVTQSSRYLVKRTGEKVFLECVQDMDHENMFWYRQDPGLGLRLIYFSYDVKMKEKGDIPEGYSVSREKKERFSLILESASTNQTSMYLCASSPGVAEITYEQYFGPGTRLTVT.

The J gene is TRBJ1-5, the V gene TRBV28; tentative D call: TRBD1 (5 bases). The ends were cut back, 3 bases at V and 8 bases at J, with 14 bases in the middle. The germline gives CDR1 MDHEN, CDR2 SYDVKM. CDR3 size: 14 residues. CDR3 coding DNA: TGTGCCAGCAGTTTCAACGGGGGGATGGAGCCCCAGCATTTT. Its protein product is CASSFNGGMEPQHF.

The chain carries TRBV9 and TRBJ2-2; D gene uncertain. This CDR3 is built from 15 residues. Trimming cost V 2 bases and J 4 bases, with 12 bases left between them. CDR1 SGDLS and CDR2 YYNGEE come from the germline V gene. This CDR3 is CASSVYQMGTGELFF. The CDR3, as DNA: TGTGCCAGCAGCGTGTATCAAATGGGCACCGGGGAGCTGTTTTTT.

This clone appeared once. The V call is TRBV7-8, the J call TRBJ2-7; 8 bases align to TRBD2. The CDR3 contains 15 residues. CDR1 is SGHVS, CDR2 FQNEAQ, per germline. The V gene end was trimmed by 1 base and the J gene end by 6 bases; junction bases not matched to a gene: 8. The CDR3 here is CASSLVVVREGEQYF. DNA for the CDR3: TGTGCCAGCAGCTTAGTTGTCGTCCGGGAGGGCGAGCAGTACTTC.

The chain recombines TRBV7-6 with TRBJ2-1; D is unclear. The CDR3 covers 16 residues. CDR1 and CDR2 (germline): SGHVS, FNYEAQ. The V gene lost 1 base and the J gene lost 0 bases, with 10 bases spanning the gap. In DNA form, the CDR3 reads TGTGCCAGCAGCTTAGGTACAGAGCTCTCCTACAATGAGCAGTTCTTC. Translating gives CASSLGTELSYNEQFF.

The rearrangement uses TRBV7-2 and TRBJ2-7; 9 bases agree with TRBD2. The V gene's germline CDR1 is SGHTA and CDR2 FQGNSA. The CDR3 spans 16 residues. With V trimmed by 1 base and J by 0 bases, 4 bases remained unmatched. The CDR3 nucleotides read TGTGCCAGCAGCTTAGTGCTAGCGGGACCCTCCTACGAGCAGTACTTC. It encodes CASSLVLAGPSYEQYF. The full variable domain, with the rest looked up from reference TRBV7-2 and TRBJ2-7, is GAGVSQSPSNKVTEKGKDVELRCDPISGHTALYWYRQSLGQGLEFLIYFQGNSAPDKSGLPSDRFSAERTGGSVSTLTIQRTQQEDSAVYLCASSLVLAGPSYEQYFGPGTRLTVT.

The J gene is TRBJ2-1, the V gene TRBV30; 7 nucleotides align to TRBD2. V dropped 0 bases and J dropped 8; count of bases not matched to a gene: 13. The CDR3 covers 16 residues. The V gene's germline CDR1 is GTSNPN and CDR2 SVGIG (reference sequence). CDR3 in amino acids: CAWSVQAGEFSHEQFF. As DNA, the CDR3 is TGTGCCTGGAGTGTTCAGGCGGGAGAGTTCAGCCATGAGCAGTTCTTC.

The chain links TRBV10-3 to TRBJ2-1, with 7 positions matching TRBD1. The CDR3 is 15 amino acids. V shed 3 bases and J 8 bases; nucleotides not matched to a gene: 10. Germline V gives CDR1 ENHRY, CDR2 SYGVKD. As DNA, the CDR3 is TGTGCCATCAGTGATGTGGACAGGCTGTACGATGAGCAGTTCTTC. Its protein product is CAISDVDRLYDEQFF.

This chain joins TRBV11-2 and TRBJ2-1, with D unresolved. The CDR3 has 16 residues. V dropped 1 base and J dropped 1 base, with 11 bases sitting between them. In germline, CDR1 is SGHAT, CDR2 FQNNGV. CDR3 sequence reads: CASSLVSPGSYNEQFF. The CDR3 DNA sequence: TGTGCCAGCAGCTTAGTAAGTCCGGGTTCCTACAATGAGCAGTTCTTC.